This entry lists 17 T cell receptor beta chains sequenced from one sample in a study of shared T cell receptors in the human thymus. The method was immunoSEQ multiplex PCR; TCRdb's version includes in-frame clones alone and lacks a portion of them. The profile shows 700,000 or so clones, over 75% of them singletons. These data are also associated with another study on human thymus T cells.

What was sequenced was thymocytes. These receptors were taken from a girl under three years old with a congenital heart defect.

The chain joins TRBV7-3 to TRBJ2-5; 9 bases match TRBD1. The trim removed 6 bases at V and 6 bases at J, leaving 14 bases unmatched. The CDR3 covers 16 residues. The germline gives CDR1 SGHTA, CDR2 FQGTGA. This CDR3 is CASSFPGQGQGQTQYF. The CDR3 nucleotides read TGTGCCAGCAGTTTCCCCGGACAGGGGCAGGGGCAGACCCAGTACTTC.

The J gene is TRBJ1-1, the V gene TRBV5-1; D might be TRBD1 (6 bases). The germline CDR1 and CDR2 sequences are SGHRS and YFSETQ. V lost 3 bases and J 0 bases, leaving 15 bases between the germline ends. The CDR3 covers 16 residues. The CDR3 here is CASSSDRGALNTEAFF. In DNA, the CDR3 is TGCGCCAGCAGCTCGGACAGAGGGGCCTTGAACACTGAAGCTTTCTTT.

The count of this clone is one. The chain carries TRBV7-9 and TRBJ1-1; D gene unclear. CDR1 is SEHNR and CDR2 is FQNEAQ in the germline V gene (reference sequence). This CDR3 has 16 amino acids. Trimming removed 2 bases from V and 4 bases from J, with 17 bases in between. The DNA for the CDR3 is TGTGCCAGCAGCTTAAATTTTGATGAGGGTGGCACTGAAGCTTTCTTT. It codes for CASSLNFDEGGTEAFF.

The chain uses TRBV30 and TRBJ1-4; TRBD1 matches at 8 bases. The CDR3 has 17 residues. Germline trimming cut 7 bases from V and 5 bases from J; bases unmatched to any gene: 18. Germline V gives CDR1 GTSNPN, CDR2 SVGIG (reference sequence). The CDR3 nucleotides are TGTGCCTCCACGGAGAGGTGGGAGACAGGGGACAATGAAAAACTGTTTTTT. Its translation: CASTERWETGDNEKLFF.

This chain connects TRBV2 to TRBJ2-6, with TRBD1 identical over 9 bases. This CDR3 spans 19 amino acids. Per germline, CDR1 SNHLY and CDR2 FYNNEI. V shed 6 bases and J 1 base; nucleotides not matched to a gene: 13. CDR3 amino acids: CASRSGDRALLSGANVLTF. For the CDR3, the DNA is TGTGCCAGCAGATCCGGGGACAGGGCATTACTTTCTGGGGCCAACGTCCTGACTTTC.

J is TRBJ1-5 and V is TRBV27; D perhaps matches TRBD1 (6 bases). The CDR3 extends over 16 amino acids. V was pared by 2 bases and J by 3 bases, with 14 bases between. The germline V gene has CDR1 MNHEY and CDR2 SMNVEV (reference sequence). The CDR3 DNA reads as TGTGCCAGCAGTTTAATCGGACAGATGCCCAATCAGCCCCAGCATTTT. This codes for CASSLIGQMPNQPQHF.

V and J are TRBV28 and TRBJ2-2, with TRBD2 matching over 8 bases. CDR3 length equals 17 residues. V lost 3 bases to trimming and J lost 3 bases; unmatched junction nucleotides: 9. The germline CDR1 and CDR2 sequences are MDHEN and SYDVKM. DNA of the CDR3: TGTGCCAGCAGTTTCCGTAGCGGGGTAGAAGACACCGGGGAGCTGTTTTTT. It yields the protein CASSFRSGVEDTGELFF.

V is TRBV4-1 and J is TRBJ1-4; TRBD1 might be the D (6 bases). V lost 5 bases and J lost 6, with 19 bases in between. This CDR3 has 16 residues. The germline CDR1 and CDR2 sequences are MGHRA and YSYEKL. CDR3: CASSFNPRGGHEKLFF. CDR3 DNA sequence: TGCGCCAGCAGCTTCAACCCCAGGGGTGGTCATGAAAAACTGTTTTTT.

CDR3 bases: TGTGCCAGCAGCGTAGAGGGGACAGCCAACCCACATGGCTACACCTTC. It translates to CASSVEGTANPHGYTF. This chain connects TRBV9 to TRBJ1-2; 7 bases fit TRBD1. This CDR3 is built from 16 residues. Per germline, CDR1 SGDLS and CDR2 YYNGEE. Trimming at V came to 0 bases and at J to 6 bases, leaving 11 bases not matched to a gene.

In DNA form, the CDR3 reads TGCGCCAGCAGCCAAGGTGCCCTGAACAGGGGGAGCAATGAGCAGTTCTTC. Its protein product is CASSQGALNRGSNEQFF. The chain combines TRBV4-1 with TRBJ2-1, with 8 positions matching TRBD1. The ends lost 1 base at V and 6 bases at J; junction bases unmatched: 11. The CDR3 sequence is 17 residues long. Looked up from germline, CDR1 is MGHRA and CDR2 is YSYEKL.

The CDR3 nucleotides read TGCGCCAGCAGCTGGGGACAGGGCTGGCCCCAGGATGGCTACACCTTC. Translation: CASSWGQGWPQDGYTF. The rearrangement uses TRBV5-1 and TRBJ1-2, with 9 bases that match TRBD1. Per germline, CDR1 SGHRS and CDR2 YFSETQ. With V trimmed by 3 bases and J by 6 bases, 12 bases remained unmatched. This CDR3 contains 16 residues.

V and J are TRBV6-6 and TRBJ1-2; 9 nucleotides line up with TRBD1. This CDR3 contains 15 residues. The V gene end was trimmed by 4 bases and the J gene end by 8 bases; junction bases not matched to a gene: 11. Germline-derived CDR1 and CDR2 are MNHNY and SVGAGI (reference sequence). The CDR3 loop reads CASSFPGTGPSGYTF. CDR3 nucleotides: TGTGCCAGCAGTTTTCCCGGGACAGGGCCTTCCGGCTACACCTTC.

The gene calls are TRBV28 and TRBJ2-7; D unresolved. CDR1 MDHEN and CDR2 SYDVKM come from the germline V gene. The CDR3 is 14 amino acids. Trimming stripped 3 bases from V and 1 base from J, with 10 bases between. The CDR3 coding sequence is TGTGCCAGCAGTTTTCACAGTCCATCCTACGAGCAGTACTTC. Translating gives CASSFHSPSYEQYF.

This clone was recorded only once. V usage is TRBV6-1 and J usage is TRBJ1-1; D is possibly TRBD1 (5 bases). The V gene lost 7 bases and the J gene lost 0 bases, with 12 bases spanning the gap. The CDR3 sequence is 14 residues long. Germline values: CDR1 MNHNS, CDR2 SASEGT. The CDR3 here is CASIRQSLNTEAFF. The CDR3 region has the DNA TGTGCCAGCATAAGACAGAGCCTGAACACTGAAGCTTTCTTT.

The chain employs TRBV21-1 and TRBJ2-2; the table's D call, TRBD2, was not checked against the DNA. TRBV21-1 is flagged as a pseudogene. This CDR3 region has 16 residues. The DNA of the CDR3 is TGTGCCAGCAGCCCGGCGGGAGGGGGACTCACCGGGGAGCTGTTTTTT. Translating it yields CASSPAGGGLTGELFF.

V usage is TRBV4-3 and J usage is TRBJ2-1, with 9 bases aligning to TRBD1. The length of the CDR3 is 16 residues. Germline CDR1 reads LGHNA; CDR2 reads YSLEER. J gave up 2 bases and V 4 bases, and 6 bases lay outside the gene matches. CDR3 sequence reads: CASSLFRDRAYNEQFF. DNA for the CDR3: TGCGCCAGCAGCCTTTTCCGGGACAGGGCCTACAATGAGCAGTTCTTC.

The chain combines TRBV2 with TRBJ2-1; TRBD2 matches 9 bases. The length of the CDR3 is 15 residues. The germline V gene has CDR1 SNHLY and CDR2 FYNNEI. The J segment lost 4 bases and the V segment lost 7 bases, leaving 8 bases of the junction unmatched. The CDR3 nucleotides read TGTGCCAGCAAGGTAGCGGGGGCCTTATACAATGAGCAGTTCTTC. It specifies CASKVAGALYNEQFF.